This T cell receptor beta chain originates from a study of blood T cells in healthy people across ages. Together with a sample-barcoded 5' primer, a J-beta primer mix was included in a second PCR lasting about 7 to 12 cycles. TCRdb ran MiXCR on the 5' RACE reads and lists one entry per CDR3 protein. The sample has about 780,000 distinct CDR3 sequences; about half are singletons. Germline V lookup: CDR1 SGHTA, CDR2 FQGNSA. The V end lost 1 base, the J end lost 0 bases, and 14 bases lay between the germline ends. The CDR3 spans 17 residues. The rearrangement uses TRBV7-2 and TRBJ2-3; possibly TRBD1 or TRBD2 for D (5 bases each). This receptor was obtained from a man at least 80 years old in good health. The sequencing input was blood. CDR3 sequence: CASSLVGGQPSTDTQYF. The DNA for the CDR3 is TGTGCCAGCAGCTTAGTTGGGGGTCAACCAAGCACAGATACGCAGTATTTT.